This TCR beta chain was profiled in a study of cytomegalovirus exposure and HLA in healthy donors. Healthy bone marrow donors made up the cohort. The PCR was carried out with 60 Vbeta primers and 13 Jbeta primers. Data came from immunoSEQ multiplex PCR; TCRdb stores just in-frame clones and leaves some out. This sample carries some 100,000 clones, roughly 70% of them seen once, and the ten largest clones take about 4.3%. About this clone: Its antigen is unknown.

Trimming pared 8 bases from V and 4 bases from J, leaving 14 bases between. This CDR3 has 13 residues. Germline V gene lookup returns CDR1 MNHEY and CDR2 SMNVEV (reference sequence). Study conclusions and caveats: Altogether, 150 to 200 TCR beta chains were recorded as cytomegalovirus-associated. With high specificity and sensitivity, the classifier reportedly diagnosed cytomegalovirus status. It was confirmed in vitro that a few of the CMV-associated chains were specific for CMV antigens.

The chain recombines TRBV27 with TRBJ2-5; D may be TRBD2 (5 bases). What was sequenced was PBMCs. This receptor was identified in a woman between 18 and 30 years old in good health and CMV-seropositive. The CDR3, as DNA: TGTGCCAGCGCAGCGGACGGCCTAGAGACCCAGTACTTC. Translating gives CASAADGLETQYF.